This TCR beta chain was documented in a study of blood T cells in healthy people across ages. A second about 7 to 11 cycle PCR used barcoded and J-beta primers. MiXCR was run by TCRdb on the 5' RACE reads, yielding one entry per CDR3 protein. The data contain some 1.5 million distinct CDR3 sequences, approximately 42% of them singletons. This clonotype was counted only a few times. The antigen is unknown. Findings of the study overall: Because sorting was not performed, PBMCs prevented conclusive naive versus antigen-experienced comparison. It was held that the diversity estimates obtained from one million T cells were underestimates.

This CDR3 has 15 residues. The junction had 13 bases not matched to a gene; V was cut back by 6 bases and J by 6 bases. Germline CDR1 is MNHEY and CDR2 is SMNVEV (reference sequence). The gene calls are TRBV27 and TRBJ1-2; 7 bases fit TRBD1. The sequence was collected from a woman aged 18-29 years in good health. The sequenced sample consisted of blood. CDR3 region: CASRPQGSASNGYTF. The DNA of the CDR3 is TGTGCCAGCAGGCCACAGGGGTCTGCGTCTAATGGCTACACCTTC.